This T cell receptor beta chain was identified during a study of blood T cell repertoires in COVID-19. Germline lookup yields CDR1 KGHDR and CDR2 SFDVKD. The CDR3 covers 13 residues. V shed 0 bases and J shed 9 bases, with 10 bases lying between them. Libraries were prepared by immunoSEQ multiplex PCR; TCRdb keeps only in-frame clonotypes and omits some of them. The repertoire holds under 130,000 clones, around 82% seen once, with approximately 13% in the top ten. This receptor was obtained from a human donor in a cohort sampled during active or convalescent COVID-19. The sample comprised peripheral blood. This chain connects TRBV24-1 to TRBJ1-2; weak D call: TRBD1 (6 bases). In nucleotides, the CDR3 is TGTGCCACCAGTGATTTGCAAAGGGGGAGCTACACCTTC. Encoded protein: CATSDLQRGSYTF.